This T cell receptor (beta chain) originates from a study of early T cells in non-severe SARS-CoV-2 infection. Study background: Unsorted whole-blood RNA was sequenced in bulk, leaving chains unpaired.

Tagging with unique molecular identifiers was applied to individual cDNA molecules. MiXCR, run by TCRdb on the 5' RACE reads, gives a single entry per CDR3 protein. The sample has under 85,000 distinct CDR3 sequences; 11% to 15% are singletons. This clonotype was recorded once. Its antigen is not identified. The junction shows a germline mismatch at one end, possibly a read error. This CDR3 comprises 15 residues. CDR1 is DFQATT, CDR2 SNEGSKA, per germline (reference sequence). Whole-study findings and limits: VDJdb matches were skewed toward anti-spike CD8 T cell responses.

The chain combines TRBV20-1 with TRBJ2-2; D tentatively reads TRBD1 or TRBD2 (5 bases each). Sequenced: whole blood. The sequence derives from an adult who was a healthcare worker with PCR-confirmed SARS-CoV-2 infection or an uninfected control (not recorded which). The CDR3 region is CSARDPDRDTGELYF. The CDR3 coding sequence is TGCAGTGCTAGAGATCCAGACAGAGACACCGGGGAGCTGTATTTT.